The present TCR beta chain was sequenced within a study of blood T cell repertoires in COVID-19. The trim removed 5 bases at V and 1 base at J, leaving 6 bases unmatched. Germline V gene lookup returns CDR1 LNHDA and CDR2 SQIVND (reference sequence). The CDR3 loop spans 15 amino acids. Method: immunoSEQ multiplex PCR; TCRdb's copy keeps in-frame clones and lacks some. The sample yields more than 150,000 clones, 84% seen once. Sequenced: PBMCs or T cells enriched from blood (not recorded which). This TCR was sampled from a woman aged 50 to 60 who had recovered from COVID-19. The rearrangement joins TRBV19 to TRBJ1-1; the match to TRBD1 covers 8 bases. CDR3 nucleotides: TGTGCCAGTAGTCCGCGACAGGGGAGGAACACTGAAGCTTTCTTT. Its protein is CASSPRQGRNTEAFF.